One and the same sample provided the 19 T cell receptor beta chains below, sequenced in a study of T cell responses to AZD1222 COVID-19 vaccine. Method: immunoSEQ multiplex PCR; TCRdb's copy keeps in-frame clones and lacks some. This sample has 170,000 or so clones, with roughly 87% found just once. The sample in question was peripheral blood, obtained on day 0 of AZD1222 vaccination. These receptors originate from an adult in good health.

This rearrangement joins TRBV4-1 to TRBJ1-3; D unresolved. V was cut by 2 bases and J by 0 bases, with 14 bases left in between. CDR1 MGHRA and CDR2 YSYEKL come from the germline V gene. The CDR3 is made up of 17 amino acids. CDR3 sequence: CASSQKLYTSSGNTIYF. Written as DNA, the CDR3 is TGCGCCAGCAGCCAAAAGTTATACACGAGCTCTGGAAACACCATATATTTT.

This clone has only one observation. The V call is TRBV7-9, the J call TRBJ2-2, with D maybe TRBD2 (5 bases). V lost 2 bases, J lost 6 bases, and 22 bases lay in between. Germline V gene sequence: CDR1 SEHNR, CDR2 FQNEAQ (reference sequence). The CDR3 has 18 residues. CDR3 sequence reads: CASSLTGVREDRAGELFF. CDR3 nucleotides: TGTGCCAGCAGCTTAACCGGGGTACGAGAGGATCGGGCCGGGGAGCTGTTTTTT.

The rearrangement links TRBV12-3 or TRBV12-4 to TRBJ2-1, with D hard to call. V shed 3 bases and J shed 2 bases, with 5 bases lying between them. This CDR3 comprises 13 residues. CDR3 loop: CASSFVAYNEQFF. The CDR3 region has the DNA TGTGCCAGCAGTTTTGTCGCCTACAATGAGCAGTTCTTC.

This chain joins TRBV4-2 and TRBJ2-7, with 8 bases lining up with TRBD1. J lost 5 bases, V lost 4 bases, and 10 bases had no gene match. CDR1 and CDR2 (germline): LGHNA, YNFKEQ. This CDR3 is built from 15 residues. The CDR3 DNA follows: TGTGCCAGCAGCCCTCCGGAGGGGACAGGAAACGAGCAGTACTTC. It is translated as CASSPPEGTGNEQYF.

The chain uses TRBV20-1 and TRBJ1-3, with D unclear. V was clipped by 3 bases and J by 0 bases, with 12 bases between them. CDR1 is DFQATT, CDR2 SNEGSKA, per germline (reference sequence). The CDR3 runs to 15 residues. CDR3 protein: CSASGQSGSGNTIYF. The DNA of the CDR3 is TGCAGTGCTAGTGGTCAAAGCGGCTCTGGAAACACCATATATTTT.

The rearrangement links TRBV2 to TRBJ2-3, with 10 positions matching TRBD2. Trimming at V came to 6 bases and at J to 4 bases, leaving 4 bases not matched to a gene. This CDR3 has 14 amino acids. Germline V lookup: CDR1 SNHLY, CDR2 FYNNEI. CDR3 DNA sequence: TGTGCCAGCAGGCAAGCGGGGGGGGCAGATACGCAGTATTTT. Protein sequence: CASRQAGGADTQYF. The full variable domain, rest sourced from reference TRBV2 and TRBJ2-3, is EPEVTQTPSHQVTQMGQEVILRCVPISNHLYFYWYRQILGQKVEFLVSFYNNEISEKSEIFDDQFSVERPDGSNFTLKIRSTKLEDSAMYFCASRQAGGADTQYFGPGTRLTVL.

The CDR3 region is CASSIRSVETQYF. As DNA, the CDR3 is TGTGCCAGTAGTATCAGGTCTGTAGAGACCCAGTACTTC. This chain links TRBV19 with TRBJ2-5; D is uncertain. The ends were cut back, 3 bases at V and 4 bases at J, with 9 bases in the middle. This CDR3 is built from 13 residues. The germline V gene has CDR1 LNHDA and CDR2 SQIVND (reference sequence).

The chain recombines TRBV2 with TRBJ2-5, with 7 bases matching TRBD1. Germline V CDR1 and CDR2: SNHLY, FYNNEI. This CDR3 has 14 residues. V was clipped by 5 bases and J by 5 bases; unmatched bases: 8. The CDR3 sequence is CASSQDRVGETQYF. Written as DNA, the CDR3 is TGTGCCAGCAGTCAAGACAGGGTAGGCGAGACCCAGTACTTC.

This rearrangement joins TRBV28 to TRBJ2-7, with D tentatively TRBD1 (6 bases). The germline gives CDR1 MDHEN, CDR2 SYDVKM. The CDR3 contains 14 residues. V lost 9 bases, J lost 3 bases, and 18 bases lay in between. CDR3 bases: TGTGCCAGTGCAGGGGCACGGTTTATCTACGAGCAGTACTTC. Protein product: CASAGARFIYEQYF.

V and J are TRBV9 and TRBJ2-7; a possible D gene is TRBD2 (8 bases). This CDR3 contains 16 residues. V was trimmed by 4 bases and J by 0 bases, leaving 17 bases between them. Germline loops: CDR1 SGDLS, CDR2 YYNGEE. In DNA, the CDR3 is TGTGCCAGCAGCCCCAGGGGGAGCGGGAGCTCCTACGAGCAGTACTTC. Its protein is CASSPRGSGSSYEQYF. Full variable domain (outside the CDR3, taken from reference TRBV9 and TRBJ2-7): DSGVTQTPKHLITATGQRVTLRCSPRSGDLSVYWYQQSLDQGLQFLIQYYNGEERAKGNILERFSAQQFPDLHSELNLSSLELGDSALYFCASSPRGSGSSYEQYFGPGTRLTVT.

This chain connects TRBV11-3 to TRBJ2-7; D is uncertain. Trimming removed 6 bases from V and 0 bases from J, with 6 bases in between. This CDR3 has 12 residues. Germline CDR1 reads SGHNT; CDR2 reads YENEEA. CDR3 residues: CASSDNSYEQYF. The CDR3 nucleotides are TGTGCCAGCAGTGACAACTCCTACGAGCAGTACTTC.

J is TRBJ1-2 and V is TRBV11-2; TRBD1 matches 7 bases. The germline CDR1 and CDR2 sequences are SGHAT and FQNNGV. J was trimmed by 7 bases and V by 6 bases; bases with no gene match: 8. CDR3 size: 13 residues. The CDR3 here is CASRKTGRPGYTF. The CDR3 bases are TGTGCCAGCAGAAAGACAGGGAGGCCTGGCTACACCTTC.

This chain uses TRBV30 with TRBJ2-7, with 9 bases lining up with TRBD1. CDR3 length equals 14 residues. Losses at the gene ends were 2 bases for V and 4 bases for J; bases not matched to a gene: 6. Germline lookup yields CDR1 GTSNPN and CDR2 SVGIG (reference sequence). DNA for the CDR3: TGTGCCTGGAGTTTCTCGGGACAGGGATACGAGCAGTACTTC. Amino acid sequence: CAWSFSGQGYEQYF.

This clone was observed a few times. The chain has TRBV6-1 and TRBJ1-2; D is unresolved. The CDR3 has 15 amino acids. Deletions cut 2 bases from V and 0 bases from J, with 10 bases between. Looked up from germline, CDR1 is MNHNS and CDR2 is SASEGT. CDR3 sequence (DNA): TGTGCCAGCAGTGAACAACGGGCGGCTAACTATGGCTACACCTTC. This translates into CASSEQRAANYGYTF.

The chain couples TRBV6-6 to TRBJ1-5; D may be TRBD1 (5 bases). Germline assignment: CDR1 MNHNY and CDR2 SVGAGI (reference sequence). V lost 5 bases, J lost 2 bases, and 19 bases lay in between. The CDR3 is made up of 17 amino acids. CDR3 residues: CASSPPGAVDGNQPQHF. CDR3 nucleotide sequence: TGTGCCAGCAGTCCACCCGGGGCGGTGGATGGCAATCAGCCCCAGCATTTT.

This clone was detected only a few times. The rearrangement joins TRBV3-1 (or the pseudogene TRBV3-2) to TRBJ1-6; D gene uncertain. The V end lost 1 base, the J end lost 10 bases, and 8 bases lay between the germline ends. The CDR3 runs 13 residues. Per germline, CDR1 LGHDT and CDR2 YNNKEL (reference sequence). CDR3 DNA: TGTGCCAGCAGCCAAGGTTACAGATCACCCCTCCACTTT. It encodes CASSQGYRSPLHF.

The chain employs TRBV6-5 and TRBJ1-5; 8 nucleotides match TRBD1. The length of the CDR3 is 14 residues. The ends lost 2 bases at V and 6 bases at J; junction bases unmatched: 3. In germline, CDR1 is MNHEY, CDR2 SVGAGI. The CDR3 DNA is TGTGCCAGCAGTTACGACAGGGGAGGTCAGCCCCAGCATTTT. Amino acid sequence: CASSYDRGGQPQHF.

The rearrangement joins TRBV6-5 to TRBJ1-3; D not certain. Germline V gene data show CDR1 as MNHEY and CDR2 as SVGAGI. Trimming took off 8 bases at V and 1 base at J, with 9 bases between the two ends. The CDR3 extends over 13 amino acids. The CDR3 region is CASLSKSGNTIYF. DNA of the CDR3: TGTGCCAGCCTCAGCAAATCTGGAAACACCATATATTTT.

This chain joins TRBV11-2 and TRBJ1-2; D perhaps matches TRBD1 (5 bases). The CDR3 spans 17 residues. The V end lost 7 bases, the J end lost 2 bases, and 23 bases lay between the germline ends. Germline V gives CDR1 SGHAT, CDR2 FQNNGV. The DNA of the CDR3 is TGTGCCAGCACCCGTTCCGGGGCAGGGATCATCAACTATGGCTACACCTTC. As protein: CASTRSGAGIINYGYTF.